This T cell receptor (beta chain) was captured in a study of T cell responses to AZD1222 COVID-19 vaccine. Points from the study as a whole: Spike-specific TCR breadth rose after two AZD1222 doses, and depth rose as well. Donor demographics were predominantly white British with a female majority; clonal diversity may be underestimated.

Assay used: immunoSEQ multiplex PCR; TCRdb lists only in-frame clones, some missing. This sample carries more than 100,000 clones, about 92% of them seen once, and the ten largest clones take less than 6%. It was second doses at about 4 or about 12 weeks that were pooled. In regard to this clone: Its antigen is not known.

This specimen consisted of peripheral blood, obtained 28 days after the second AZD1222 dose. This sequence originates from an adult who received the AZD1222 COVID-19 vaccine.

This CDR3 reads CASSPGGQETQYF. The CDR3 DNA reads TGTGCCAGCAGCCCCGGGGGTCAAGAGACCCAGTACTTC. The chain joins TRBV2 to TRBJ2-5; D may be TRBD2 (6 bases). The germline gives CDR1 SNHLY, CDR2 FYNNEI. V lost 6 bases and J 2 bases, leaving 10 bases between the germline ends. The CDR3 runs 13 residues.